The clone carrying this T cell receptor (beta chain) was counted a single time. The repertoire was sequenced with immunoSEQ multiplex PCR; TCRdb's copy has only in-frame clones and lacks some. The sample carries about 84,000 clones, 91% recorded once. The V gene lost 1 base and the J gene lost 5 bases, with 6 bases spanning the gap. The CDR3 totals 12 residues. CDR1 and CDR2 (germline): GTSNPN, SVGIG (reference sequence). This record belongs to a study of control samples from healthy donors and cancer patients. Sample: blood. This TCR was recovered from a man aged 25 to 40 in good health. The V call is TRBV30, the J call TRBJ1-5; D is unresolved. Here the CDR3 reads CAWSGLDQPQHF. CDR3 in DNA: TGTGCCTGGAGTGGCCTAGATCAGCCCCAGCATTTT.